This T cell receptor beta chain is drawn from a study of CD8 T cells in Susac syndrome. Whole-study context: Susac syndrome patients were untreated, on corticosteroids with some adding intravenous immunoglobulin, or on intravenous immunoglobulin only.

Patients having Susac syndrome satisfied recently defined diagnostic criteria for definite or probable disease. RNA was extracted with the RNeasy kit, and a quantity of roughly 0.5 to 1 ug was reverse transcribed using random hexamers. Multiplex immunoSEQ PCR targeted 54 Vbeta and 13 Jbeta TCR beta segments. Using its own MiXCR run on the immunoSEQ multiplex PCR reads, TCRdb lists one record per CDR3 protein. This sample has roughly 110,000 distinct CDR3 sequences, with approximately 95% found just once. Sequenced material: CD8+ T cells from PBMCs. The receptor was isolated from a human donor with Susac syndrome.

The CDR3 sequence: CATSDGVDSSGYTF. CDR3 DNA sequence: TGTGCCACCAGTGATGGAGTAGACAGCTCCGGCTACACCTTC. This chain connects TRBV24-1 to TRBJ1-2, with TRBD1 as a possible D gene (5 bases). V was clipped by 3 bases and J by 8 bases, with 15 bases between them. Germline CDR1 KGHDR, CDR2 SFDVKD. CDR3 length equals 14 residues.